Presented here are 18 T cell receptor beta chains from one specimen sequenced in a study of T cells in Graves' hyperthyroidism and ophthalmopathy. Amplification yielded TCR beta CDR3 regions, with RNA transcripts as the source. When the TCR CDR3 underwent first-round RT-PCR, the HTBI primer set was used. TCRdb reprocessed the multiplex PCR reads via MiXCR and lists one record per CDR3 protein. The sample yields some 490,000 distinct CDR3 sequences, 15% to 20% seen once. Material: blood. These receptors all come from a woman aged 30 to 39 with Graves' ophthalmopathy.

This clonotype was found many times. The J gene is TRBJ2-7, the V gene TRBV28, with 8 bases fitting TRBD2. The CDR3 covers 16 residues. With V trimmed by 2 bases and J by 0 bases, 6 bases remained unmatched. Germline V lookup: CDR1 MDHEN, CDR2 SYDVKM. The CDR3 DNA reads as TGTGCCAGCAGTTTAAGCGGGGGTTTTCTCTCCTACGAGCAGTACTTC. Translating gives CASSLSGGFLSYEQYF.

The genes are TRBV6-2 or TRBV6-3 and TRBJ2-1; TRBD2 aligns across 11 bases. The CDR3 length is 15 residues. V lost 4 bases and J lost 8; bases outside the gene matches: 7. Germline assignment: CDR1 MNHEY and CDR2 SVGEGT. CDR3 protein: CASSSGLAEAYEQFF. As DNA, the CDR3 is TGTGCCAGCAGTTCGGGACTAGCGGAAGCCTATGAGCAGTTCTTC.

This clonotype has only a few counts. The chain couples TRBV4-2 to TRBJ2-7; D remains unclear. The CDR3 length is 20 residues. CDR1 and CDR2 (germline): LGHNA, YNFKEQ. Trimming shortened V by 3 bases and J by 0 bases, and 27 bases separated the two germline ends. The CDR3 nucleotides are TGTGCCAGCAGCCAGCACATCTCGTGGGTTGGCGGACCAAGCTCCTACGAGCAGTACTTC. The encoded protein is CASSQHISWVGGPSSYEQYF.

This clonotype was counted between two and nine times. The chain has TRBV19 and TRBJ2-2; D gene uncertain. The CDR3 runs 13 residues. The V and J ends lost 10 bases and 0 bases respectively, with 9 bases between them. CDR1 LNHDA and CDR2 SQIVND come from the germline V gene (reference sequence). The CDR3 is CATRAPNTGELFF. The CDR3 DNA reads TGTGCCACCCGCGCCCCGAACACCGGGGAGCTGTTTTTT. Full variable domain (outside the CDR3, taken from reference TRBV19 and TRBJ2-2): DGGITQSPKYLFRKEGQNVTLSCEQNLNHDAMYWYRQDPGQGLRLIYYSQIVNDFQKGDIAEGYSVSREKKESFPLTVTSAQKNPTAFYLCATRAPNTGELFFGEGSRLTVL.

The rearrangement joins TRBV20-1 to TRBJ2-7, with D possibly TRBD1 on 7 matching bases. Trimming stripped 0 bases from V and 2 bases from J, with 20 bases between. The CDR3 is made up of 17 amino acids. Germline lookup yields CDR1 DFQATT and CDR2 SNEGSKA (reference sequence). The CDR3 coding sequence is TGCAGTGCTAGAGATCAAGATGGCAGGGGGGCCCCCTACGAGCAGTACTTC. Amino acid sequence: CSARDQDGRGAPYEQYF.

This clonotype occurred many times. The V call is TRBV20-1, the J call TRBJ2-1; D perhaps matches TRBD2 (7 bases). CDR1 DFQATT and CDR2 SNEGSKA come from the germline V gene (reference sequence). Trimming left V 1 base short and J 9 bases short, with 10 bases between. This CDR3 spans 12 amino acids. The CDR3 is CSARAGGGEQFF. Here the CDR3 DNA reads TGCAGTGCTAGAGCGGGGGGCGGTGAGCAGTTCTTC.

The CDR3 loop reads CAITLTGATEAFF. CDR3 bases: TGTGCCATCACCTTGACAGGGGCCACTGAAGCTTTCTTT. V and J are TRBV10-3 and TRBJ1-1; TRBD1 matches 8 bases. V lost 7 bases, J lost 4 bases, and 5 bases stayed unmatched. The CDR3 runs 13 residues. Germline loops: CDR1 ENHRY, CDR2 SYGVKD.

Only a few counts were recorded for this clonotype. This chain links TRBV5-6 with TRBJ2-7, with 10 bases matching TRBD1. Germline CDR1 SGHDT, CDR2 YYEEEE. CDR3 length equals 15 residues. The V and J ends lost 0 bases and 7 bases, in that order; junction bases with no gene match: 7. The CDR3: CASSLEGTGVLEQYF. Written as DNA, the CDR3 is TGTGCCAGCAGCTTGGAGGGGACAGGGGTATTAGAGCAGTACTTC.

This clonotype was seen at least ten times. The V gene is TRBV20-1, the J gene TRBJ2-1; 9 bases map to TRBD2. The germline V gene encodes CDR1 DFQATT and CDR2 SNEGSKA (reference sequence). V trimming: 6 bases; J trimming: 7 bases; junction bases outside the gene matches: 22. The length of the CDR3 is 18 residues. As DNA, the CDR3 is TGCAGTGCAAACCTTAGTCCGGGAGCGGGAGGATCGTGGAATGAGCAGTTCTTC. This gives the protein CSANLSPGAGGSWNEQFF.

This chain's CDR3 is CASSLMLTSLTDTQYF. CDR3 bases: TGTGCCAGCAGCTTAATGTTGACTAGCCTCACAGATACGCAGTATTTT. The chain uses TRBV7-3 and TRBJ2-3, with TRBD2 identical over 7 bases. The V gene's germline CDR1 is SGHTA and CDR2 FQGTGA. The CDR3 runs to 16 residues. The V and J ends lost 1 base and 2 bases, in that order; junction bases with no gene match: 6. Drawing the rest from reference TRBV7-3 and TRBJ2-3, the complete variable domain is GAGVSQTPSNKVTEKGKYVELRCDPISGHTALYWYRQSLGQGPEFLIYFQGTGAADDSGLPNDRFFAVRPEGSVSTLKIQRTERGDSAVYLCASSLMLTSLTDTQYFGPGTRLTVL.

A few counts support this clonotype. J is TRBJ2-5 and V is TRBV7-8; D possibly corresponds to TRBD1 (6 bases). V lost 5 bases and J lost 3, with 13 bases in between. CDR1 and CDR2 (germline): SGHVS, FQNEAQ. The CDR3 sequence is 14 residues long. CDR3 residues: CASSKGQLEETQYF. CDR3 in DNA: TGTGCCAGCAGCAAAGGACAGCTGGAAGAGACCCAGTACTTC.

This clonotype was seen repeatedly, ten times or more. The chain couples TRBV14 to TRBJ2-1; weak D call: TRBD2 (5 bases). Germline V gives CDR1 SGHDN, CDR2 FVKESK. Deletions cut 1 base from V and 7 bases from J, with 11 bases between. This CDR3 spans 14 amino acids. The CDR3 DNA is TGTGCCAGCAGCCAAGCTACTAGAGGAAATGAGCAGTTCTTC. It translates to CASSQATRGNEQFF.

The table lists this clonotype with many counts. V and J are TRBV7-6 and TRBJ2-5; 7 bases line up with TRBD2. Germline V gene sequence: CDR1 SGHVS, CDR2 FNYEAQ. The CDR3 runs 14 residues. After removal of 0 bases from V and 7 bases from J, the junction contained 5 bases not matched to a gene. CDR3 amino acids: CASSLAAGERTQYF. DNA of the CDR3: TGTGCCAGCAGCTTAGCGGCGGGGGAGAGGACCCAGTACTTC.

This clonotype came up a few times. DNA for the CDR3: TGTGCCAGCAGCACAGACAGGGGGCGAGAGACCCAGTACTTC. It encodes CASSTDRGRETQYF. The gene calls are TRBV13 and TRBJ2-5; TRBD1 agrees at 10 bases. Germline V lookup: CDR1 PRHDT, CDR2 FYEKMQ (reference sequence). The CDR3 contains 14 residues. The junction had 4 bases not matched to a gene; V was cut back by 5 bases and J by 4 bases.

This clonotype was detected only a few times. The chain combines TRBV9 with TRBJ2-3, with unresolved D. Per the germline V gene, CDR1 is SGDLS and CDR2 is YYNGEE. The CDR3 has 17 residues. Trimming removed 3 bases at V and 0 bases at J, with 17 bases between. The CDR3 loop is CASSAPVFGGSTDTQYF. CDR3 coding DNA: TGTGCCAGCAGCGCCCCCGTCTTTGGCGGAAGCACAGATACGCAGTATTTT.

This clonotype was observed many times. The rearrangement joins TRBV7-2 to TRBJ2-4; tentatively, D is TRBD2 (5 bases). The CDR3 sequence is 14 residues long. Germline assignment: CDR1 SGHTA and CDR2 FQGNSA. Trimming cost V 1 base and J 8 bases, with 12 bases left between them. As DNA, the CDR3 is TGTGCCAGCAGCTTAGAACGGGGTCGAGACATTCAGTACTTC. Translating it yields CASSLERGRDIQYF. Looking up the rest from reference TRBV7-2 and TRBJ2-4 gives the full variable domain: GAGVSQSPSNKVTEKGKDVELRCDPISGHTALYWYRQSLGQGLEFLIYFQGNSAPDKSGLPSDRFSAERTGGSVSTLTIQRTQQEDSAVYLCASSLERGRDIQYFGAGTRLSVL.

The DNA for the CDR3 is TGTGCCAGCAGTTACCCCATCGACAGGGCCGATCCCGGGGAGCTGTTTTTT. Its translation is CASSYPIDRADPGELFF. The rearrangement links TRBV6-5 to TRBJ2-2; TRBD1 agrees at 7 bases. The CDR3 totals 17 residues. V lost 2 bases and J lost 6; bases outside the gene matches: 12. Germline lookup yields CDR1 MNHEY and CDR2 SVGAGI.

This clonotype appeared a single time. The chain combines TRBV5-1 with TRBJ2-7, with D unclear. The CDR3 loop spans 13 amino acids. Germline V gene lookup returns CDR1 SGHRS and CDR2 YFSETQ. V lost 4 bases to trimming and J lost 5 bases, with 13 bases between them. CDR3 nucleotides: TGCGCCAGCAGCCTATCGGCGGAGCACGAGCAGTACTTC. Protein: CASSLSAEHEQYF.